This TCR beta chain was sequenced for a study of shared clonotypes between healthy human individuals (dated by TCRdb to the early 2020s). Background for the entire study: A few men and a couple of women, aged 18 to 49 years, made up the cohort. Per donor, three plates each were used for CD4 naive and CD4 memory, two for CD8 naive, and one for CD8 memory. To estimate repertoire size and how much clonotypes are shared between individuals, the study performed deep sequencing of blood TCR repertoires from five healthy adults. To increase sequencing depth and limit assay-specific biases, TCR repertoire library preparation and sequencing were carried out by different laboratories using diverse techniques. Leukapheresis yielded between about 0.94 and 8.9 billion PBMCs per donor.

Findings and caveats that apply to the study as a whole: The small number of donors limited the genetic and exposure-history diversity represented. Compared with non-shared clonotypes, the clonotypes found in all four sorted-subset donors had higher generation probabilities. Estimated clonotype richness was generally larger for naive than for memory subsets. Even with the large sequencing depth, rarefaction of the sorted-subset datasets indicated that sequencing was incomplete. Roughly 5.2% of naive CD4, 3.5% of naive CD8, about 2.4% of memory CD4, and over 0.35% of memory CD8 clonotypes were shared across four donors. Based on pairwise subsampling, the degree of clonotype sharing among donors was expected to be affected by sequencing depth. Only blood was sampled, and tissue TCR repertoires likely differ from those in blood.

CD8 naive samples were CD45RO-negative cells positively selected for CCR7, giving a CD45RA+CCR7+ population that excluded TemRA cells. The donors were healthy, HIV-negative adults who had no recently reported acute infections or vaccinations. Every donor was a Caucasian adult living in Nashville, Tennessee, USA. After blood collection by leukapheresis, PBMCs were isolated using Ficoll-Histopaque density gradient centrifugation and then cryopreserved in the vapor phase of liquid nitrogen. Analytical flow cytometry was used to check the purity and quantity of every magnetically sorted T cell population. Genomic DNA was isolated from every sorted fraction and measured by UV absorbance on a Nanodrop 2000c. In the case of this clone: It lacks a known antigen. The record has no base qualities; no much larger clone is one base away.

Using the deep immunoSEQ assay, TCR CDR3 regions were amplified from genomic DNA by multiplex PCR. Genomic DNA extracted from each cell subset was distributed evenly over all wells of several immunoSEQ 96-well plates, and each plate served as one replicate. For sorted subsets, 150 to 250 ng genomic DNA, equal to tens of thousands of T cell genomes, was loaded into each replicate PCR. Purified libraries were measured with a Qubit 3.0 fluorometer, size-checked on a Bioanalyzer 2100, and measured again with the KAPA Library Quantification kit. A separate single-read 150-cycle Illumina NextSeq 550 flow cell was used to sequence each immunoSEQ 96-well plate. The authors processed their data as follows. Because the immunoSEQ output included only junctional sequences and no quality scores, the filtering could not be the same as the filtering used for full-length reads. To assign V/J genes and CDR3, sequences were annotated using PyIR, a Python wrapper for IgBLAST v1.9, with IMGT germline references. Reads were removed for weak V/J assignments (E-value above 1e-6), missing CDR3, stop codons, out-of-frame junctions, or ambiguous translated residues. V3J clonotypes were defined as sequences sharing an identical inferred V gene, J gene, and CDR3 amino acid sequence. The percentage overlap between two repertoires was calculated by dividing the number of shared unique clonotypes by the size of the smaller repertoire. Repertoire richness was assessed with RTK rarefaction, the Chao1 estimator, and Recon v2.1 estimates of unobserved clonotypes. OLGA was used to compute generation probabilities for all TCRbeta clonotypes that the gDNA method yielded from a few donors. TCRdb limited this immuneACCESS table to in-frame rearrangements with V and J called. A share of clones is missing; checked studies link under half to unresolved V genes, and the rest is unexplained. V and J calls and clone size follow that table, whereas D and trimming were derived from the DNA. This sample holds millions of clones; 85% to 95% were observed only once. Over 1.5% of the sample goes to the ten largest clones.

From a lookup of the germline V gene (reference sequence), CDR1 and CDR2 are SEHNR and FQNEAQ. V ends up 4 bases short and J 5 bases short, with an unmatched junction base count of 19. Measured from the cysteine to the phenylalanine, the CDR3 is 18 residues long. Just CDR3 DNA is preserved here, 54 bases in frame from base 1. Source material: naive CD8+ T cells from PBMCs. The sample's cell subset or site, from its label and the paper: CD45RA+CCR7+. The chain employs TRBV7-9 and TRBJ2-5; TRBD2 agrees with 7 junctional bases. The receptor was derived from a man in his late teens or twenties in good health. Some clones in this sample may be carry-over from other donors' samples. The nucleotide sequence is given as TGTGCCAGCAGCTCACAACCCAGCGGGAAAAGCACCGGGGAGACCCAGTACTTC. This translates into CASSSQPSGKSTGETQYF.